This T cell receptor (beta chain) was documented in a study of T cells after posttransplantation cyclophosphamide. Germline CDR1 SGHRS, CDR2 YFSETQ. The junction had 3 bases not matched to a gene; V was cut back by 4 bases and J by 3 bases. This CDR3 spans 15 amino acids. General study results and limits: Donor CD8+ memory clones often dominated recipient blood repertoires at later times. Tissue-infiltrating T cells from skin or gut overlapped little with blood T cells.

Only in-frame clones appear in the TCRdb table, and some are missing; sequencing was by immunoSEQ multiplex PCR. The data show some 23,000 clones, with none appearing a single time. This clone was found many times. The target antigen is unknown. The TCR comes from a woman in her 50s in good health, CMV-negative, and a related stem cell transplant donor. The sequencing input was PBMCs. The J gene is TRBJ2-3, the V gene TRBV5-1, with TRBD2 matching 12 bases. The CDR3, as DNA: TGCGCCAGCAGCCCCGGACTAGCGGGAACAGATACGCAGTATTTT. Its protein is CASSPGLAGTDTQYF. The variable domain in full, with the rest retrieved from reference TRBV5-1 and TRBJ2-3, is KAGVTQTPRYLIKTRGQQVTLSCSPISGHRSVSWYQQTPGQGLQFLFEYFSETQRNKGNFPGRFSGRQFSNSRSEMNVSTLELGDSALYLCASSPGLAGTDTQYFGPGTRLTVL.